Sequencing of this TCR beta chain was carried out in a study of T cell repertoires in cytomegalovirus infection. Turning to the study itself: Recently identified HLA-C-restricted and well-studied HLA-B-restricted CMV epitopes were used. Both a matching HLA type and CMV infection were indicated by public TCR beta signatures. Study-level points and caveats: Cumulative public TCR beta family frequency identified CMV carriers with the relevant HLA. There were HLA-C-restricted CMV-specific TCR beta clonotypes dominating the ex vivo response.

TCRdb called the reads again in MiXCR, with one record for every CDR3 protein. The repertoire consists of about 830,000 distinct CDR3 sequences, with around a third occurring once and the leading ten covering approximately 13%. Germline V gene lookup returns CDR1 ENHRY and CDR2 SYGVKD. This CDR3 comprises 12 residues. As for this clonotype: Its antigen remains unidentified. Just one base apart from a much larger clone, this may be a read error.

Material: cultured CD8+ T cells from PBMCs, obtained from culture after CMV antigen stimulation. This receptor was obtained from a human donor in good health (CMV status not recorded). Some clones in this sample may be carry-over from other donors' samples. The chain is built from TRBV10-3 and TRBJ2-1; TRBD1 agrees at 7 bases. CDR3 region: CGIRMTGNEQFF. DNA of the CDR3: TGTGGCATCAGGATGACAGGGAATGAGCAGTTCTTC.